This paragraph reports one T cell receptor beta chain. The germline V gene has CDR1 MNHEY and CDR2 SVGAGI. Trimming cost V 10 bases and J 2 bases; bases outside gene matches: 9. CDR3 size: 14 residues. The data stem from a study of T cells in Graves' hyperthyroidism and ophthalmopathy. Researchers amplified the TCR beta CDR3 regions from RNA transcripts. Primed by the HTBI set, a first-round RT-PCR was run on the TCR CDR3. From the multiplex PCR reads, TCRdb called clonotypes with MiXCR, one entry per CDR3 protein. The sample lists roughly 710,000 distinct CDR3 sequences, about 35% occurring once. The V call is TRBV6-5, the J call TRBJ1-1; 8 bases are shared with TRBD1. Sequencing was carried out using blood. The source of this sequence is a woman aged 40 to 55 with Graves' hyperthyroidism. DNA of the CDR3: TGTGCCACACATTTTGGACAGGGCAACACTGAAGCTTTCTTT. Amino acids: CATHFGQGNTEAFF.